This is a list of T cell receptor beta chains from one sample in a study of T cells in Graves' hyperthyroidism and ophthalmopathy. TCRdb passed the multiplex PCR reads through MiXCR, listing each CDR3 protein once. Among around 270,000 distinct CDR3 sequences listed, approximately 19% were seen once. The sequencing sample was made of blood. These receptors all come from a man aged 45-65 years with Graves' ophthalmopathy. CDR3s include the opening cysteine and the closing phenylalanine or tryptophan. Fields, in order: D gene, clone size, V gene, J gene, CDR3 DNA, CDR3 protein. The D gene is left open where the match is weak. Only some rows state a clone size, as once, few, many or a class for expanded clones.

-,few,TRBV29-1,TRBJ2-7,TGCAGCGGGCAGGGGATATACGAGCAGTACTTC,CSGQGIYEQYF
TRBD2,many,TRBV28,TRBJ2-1,TGTGCCAGCAGTACCGGGACTAGTGGGAGAAATGAGCAGTTCTTC,CASSTGTSGRNEQFF
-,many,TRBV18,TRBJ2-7,TGTGCCAGCTCACCGGGGGACGAGCAGTACTTC,CASSPGDEQYF
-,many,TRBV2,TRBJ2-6,TGTGCCAGCAAAGGGGGCTCTGGGGCCAACGTCCTGACTTTC,CASKGGSGANVLTF
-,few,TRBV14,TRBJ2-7,TGTGCCAGCAGTGCGGTAGGGGAGGTCGCCTACGAGCAGTACTTC,CASSAVGEVAYEQYF
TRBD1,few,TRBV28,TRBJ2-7,TGTGCCAGCAGTCTCCCCGGGACAGGGGGTAGCGAGCAGTACTTC,CASSLPGTGGSEQYF
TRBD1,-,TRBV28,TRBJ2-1,TGTGCCAGCAGTTTACCCCTGGGACAGGGGTATGGTGAGCAGTTCTTC,CASSLPLGQGYGEQFF
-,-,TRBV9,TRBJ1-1,TGTGCCAGCAGCGTAGCGGGAGGGCTGAACACTGAAGCTTTCTTT,CASSVAGGLNTEAFF
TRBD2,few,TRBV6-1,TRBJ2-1,TGTGCCAGCAGTCACTCTAGCTGGGAGGGCCTGGAATACAATGAGCAGTTCTTC,CASSHSSWEGLEYNEQFF
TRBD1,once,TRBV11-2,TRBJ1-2,TGTGCCAGCAGCTTCCAACAGGGGAGGGATGGCTACACCTTC,CASSFQQGRDGYTF
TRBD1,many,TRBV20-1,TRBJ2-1,TGCAGTGCCGACAGGGAACTTGAGCAGTTCTTC,CSADRELEQFF